This T cell receptor (beta chain) derives from a study of T cells in Graves' hyperthyroidism and ophthalmopathy. The wider study: Peripheral blood samples were taken at initial diagnosis, prior to any treatment. Findings and limits, study-wide: Blood also carried most thyroid clonotypes expanded above 0.001.

V lost 0 bases, J lost 0 bases, and 7 bases lay in between. Germline lookup yields CDR1 ENHRY and CDR2 SYGVKD. There are 15 residues in the CDR3. From RNA transcripts, TCR beta CDR3 regions were amplified. RT-PCR in the first round (using the HTBI primer set) targeted the TCR CDR3. A single record per CDR3 protein comes from TCRdb applying MiXCR to the multiplex PCR reads. The sample lists about 180,000 distinct CDR3 sequences; about 15% were seen once. In this sample, this clonotype turned up a few times. Its antigen is undetermined. The study based diagnoses on clinical symptoms, serum thyroxine and TRAb, thyroid ultrasound and orbital computed tomography.

This clonotype was obtained from a woman aged 45-65 years with Graves' hyperthyroidism. The sample consisted of blood. The chain carries TRBV10-3 and TRBJ2-3; D not certain. CDR3 DNA: TGTGCCATCAGTGAGTCTTCCTTAAGCACAGATACGCAGTATTTT. It yields the protein CAISESSLSTDTQYF.